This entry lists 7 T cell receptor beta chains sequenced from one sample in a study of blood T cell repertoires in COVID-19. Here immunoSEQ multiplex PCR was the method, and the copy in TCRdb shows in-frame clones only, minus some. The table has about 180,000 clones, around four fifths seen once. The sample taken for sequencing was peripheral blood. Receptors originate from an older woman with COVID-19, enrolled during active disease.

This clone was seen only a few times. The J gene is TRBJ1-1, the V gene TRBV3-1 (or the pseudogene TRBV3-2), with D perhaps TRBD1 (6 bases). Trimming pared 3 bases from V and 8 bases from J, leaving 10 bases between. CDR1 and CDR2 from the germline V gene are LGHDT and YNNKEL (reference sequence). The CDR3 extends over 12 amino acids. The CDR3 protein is CASSHRDIEAFF. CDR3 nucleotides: TGTGCCAGCAGCCACCGGGACATCGAAGCTTTCTTT.

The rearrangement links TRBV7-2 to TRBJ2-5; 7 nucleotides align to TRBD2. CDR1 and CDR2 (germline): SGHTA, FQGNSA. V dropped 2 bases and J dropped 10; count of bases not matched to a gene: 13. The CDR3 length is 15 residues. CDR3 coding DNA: TGTGCCAGCAGCTTAATGTCTGGACTAGAAGGAATCCAGTACTTC. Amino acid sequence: CASSLMSGLEGIQYF.

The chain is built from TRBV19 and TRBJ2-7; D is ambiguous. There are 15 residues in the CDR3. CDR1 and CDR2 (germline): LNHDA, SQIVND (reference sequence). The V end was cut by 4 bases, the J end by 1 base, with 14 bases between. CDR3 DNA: TGTGCCAGTAGTAATTTAGGCGGATTGTCCTACGAGCAGTACTTC. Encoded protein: CASSNLGGLSYEQYF.

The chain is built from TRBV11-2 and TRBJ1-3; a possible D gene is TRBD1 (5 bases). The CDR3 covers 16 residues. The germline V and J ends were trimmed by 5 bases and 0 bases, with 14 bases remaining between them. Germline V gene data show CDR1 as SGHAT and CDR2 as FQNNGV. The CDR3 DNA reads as TGTGCCAGCAGCCCTGCTAGGGGACTCTCTGGAAACACCATATATTTT. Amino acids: CASSPARGLSGNTIYF.

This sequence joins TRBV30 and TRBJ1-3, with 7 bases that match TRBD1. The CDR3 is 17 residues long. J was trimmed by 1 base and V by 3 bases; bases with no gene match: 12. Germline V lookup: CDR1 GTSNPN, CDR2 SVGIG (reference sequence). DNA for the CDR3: TGTGCCTGGAGCAAAAAGGGACAGCTTCATTCTGGAAACACCATATATTTT. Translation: CAWSKKGQLHSGNTIYF.

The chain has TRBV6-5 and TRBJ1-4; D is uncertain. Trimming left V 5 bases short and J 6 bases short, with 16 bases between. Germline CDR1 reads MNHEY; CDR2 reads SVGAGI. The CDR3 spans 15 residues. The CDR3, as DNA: TGTGCCAGCAGTCCCCGGGCGACGCGGGATGAAAAACTGTTTTTT. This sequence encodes CASSPRATRDEKLFF.

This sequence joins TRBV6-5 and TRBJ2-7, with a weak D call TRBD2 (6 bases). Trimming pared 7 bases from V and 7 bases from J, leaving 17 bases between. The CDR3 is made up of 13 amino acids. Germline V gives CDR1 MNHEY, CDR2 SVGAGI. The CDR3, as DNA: TGTGCCAGCACGGAGGAGGGGACGGGTGAGCAGTACTTC. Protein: CASTEEGTGEQYF.